This T cell receptor beta chain was captured in a study of T cell changes during pregnancy in multiple sclerosis. This clone was recorded once. In germline, CDR1 is LNHDA, CDR2 SQIVND (reference sequence). CDR3 length: 13 residues. V was trimmed by 10 bases and J by 0 bases, leaving 11 bases between them. Assay used: immunoSEQ multiplex PCR; TCRdb lists only in-frame clones, some missing. The repertoire consists of about 85,000 clones, with 80% to 95% occurring once and the leading ten covering roughly 2.5%. V usage is TRBV19 and J usage is TRBJ2-3, with a possible D match to TRBD2 (6 bases). The clonotype was recovered from a female donor with multiple sclerosis, enrolled in a pregnancy study. Sequences were derived from peripheral blood, sampled in the first trimester of pregnancy. CDR3: CATAGSSTDTQYF. Written as DNA, the CDR3 is TGTGCCACCGCGGGATCCAGCACAGATACGCAGTATTTT. The variable domain in full, completed from reference TRBV19 and TRBJ2-3, reads DGGITQSPKYLFRKEGQNVTLSCEQNLNHDAMYWYRQDPGQGLRLIYYSQIVNDFQKGDIAEGYSVSREKKESFPLTVTSAQKNPTAFYLCATAGSSTDTQYFGPGTRLTVL.